This TCR beta chain appears in the sequencing data of a study of blood T cell repertoires in COVID-19. Germline V gives CDR1 SQVTM, CDR2 ANQGSEA. Trimming shortened V by 1 base and J by 2 bases, and 8 bases separated the two germline ends. The CDR3 length is 13 residues. Libraries were prepared by immunoSEQ multiplex PCR; TCRdb keeps only in-frame clonotypes and omits some of them. The data show 90,000 to 120,000 clones, with just over 85% seen just once and approximately 2.5% held by the top ten. The source is a human donor in a cohort sampled during active COVID-19. The material sequenced was peripheral blood. The J gene is TRBJ2-5, the V gene TRBV29-1; D ambiguous. CDR3 residues: CSVEGLLQETQYF. The CDR3 nucleotides are TGCAGCGTTGAAGGTTTGCTACAAGAGACCCAGTACTTC. The entire variable domain, with the rest obtained from reference TRBV29-1 and TRBJ2-5, is as follows: SAVISQKPSRDICQRGTSLTIQCQVDSQVTMMFWYRQQPGQSLTLIATANQGSEATYESGFVIDKFPISRPNLTFSTLTVSNMSPEDSSIYLCSVEGLLQETQYFGPGTRLLVL.